The sequence of this T cell receptor (beta chain) was determined in a study of spatial heterogeneity in lung cancer. Background on the study: Consistently, beta-chain sequences turned up in larger numbers than alpha-chain sequences did.

TCRdb analysed the 5' RACE reads with MiXCR anew, one entry per CDR3 protein. The sample lists roughly 80,000 distinct CDR3 sequences, 8% seen once, with 6.8% in the top ten. Time point: sample taken at primary tumor resection. Frozen PBMC, nontumor lung or tumor provided whole RNA, which was sequenced unsorted. V was cut by 2 bases and J by 6 bases, with 8 bases left in between. CDR3 length equals 12 residues. The V gene's germline CDR1 is DFQATT and CDR2 SNEGSKA (reference sequence). The chain recombines TRBV20-1 with TRBJ2-1, with D uncertain. This specimen was PBMCs, taken at surgery. This TCR came from a male donor with early-stage non-small cell lung cancer. This chain's CDR3 is CSARNQINEQFF. The DNA for the CDR3 is TGCAGTGCTAGAAATCAGATCAATGAGCAGTTCTTC.